This T cell receptor beta chain was profiled in a study of T-cell memory formation after mild COVID-19. For the study at large: Largely, TCR clusters stayed within a single donor. Study conclusions and caveats: A second wave expanding day 15 to 37 was CD4+-biased; contracting clones were balanced.

Researchers used 5'RACE with constant-segment primers to make TCR alpha and TCR beta cDNA libraries that carry sample barcodes and UMIs. TCRdb independently ran MiXCR on the 5' RACE reads; one entry per CDR3 protein. The sample carries roughly 130,000 distinct CDR3 sequences, over 15% recorded once. CDR3 length equals 15 residues. V was clipped by 1 base and J by 4 bases, with 10 bases between them. Looked up from germline, CDR1 is LNHNV and CDR2 is YYDKDF (reference sequence). This clonotype was counted between two and nine times. Its antigen is currently unknown. This receptor was identified in a young man who had mild COVID-19 (a few samples of this study predate the infection). Cell type and time point are not known. The sequencing input was PBMCs or a T cell subset sorted from them (not recorded which). The V gene is TRBV15, the J gene TRBJ1-4; unclear D gene. CDR3 region: CATSRVPEINEKLFF. The CDR3 coding sequence is TGTGCCACCAGCAGAGTTCCGGAAATTAATGAAAAACTGTTTTTT.